This T cell receptor (beta chain) comes out of a study of technical replicates of blood from a handful of donors (dated by TCRdb to 2016 to 2017). On this clone itself: The target of this receptor is not known. The sample holds no much larger clone one base away, and base qualities are not on file.

Library preparation used the immunoSEQ multiplex PCR assay. The source is immuneACCESS, and TCRdb retained only in-frame sequences with V and J called. Part of the clones is not carried over; for the studies checked, unresolved V genes explain less than half of this, and the remainder is unexplained. Recorded for this sample are some 14,000 clones; about 85% of them occurred a single time. The ten largest clonotypes hold around 10% of the sample. The TCR comes from a human donor in good health. Sequencing was done on a sample of PBMCs.

The CDR3: CASSSGQGPAGLTTDTQYF. In nucleotide form, the sequence is TGCGCCAGCAGCTCGGGACAGGGGCCGGCCGGGCTAACCACAGATACGCAGTATTTT. The receptor chain draws on TRBV5-1 and TRBJ2-3, and 10 bases in between align with TRBD1. V lost 3 bases and J lost 2 bases, and the count of bases not matched to a germline gene is 15. Including the terminal cysteine and phenylalanine, the CDR3 comprises 19 residues. The entry retains the CDR3 DNA only, 57 bases that are in frame from base 1. Via the germline V gene, CDR1 is SGHRS and CDR2 YFSETQ.